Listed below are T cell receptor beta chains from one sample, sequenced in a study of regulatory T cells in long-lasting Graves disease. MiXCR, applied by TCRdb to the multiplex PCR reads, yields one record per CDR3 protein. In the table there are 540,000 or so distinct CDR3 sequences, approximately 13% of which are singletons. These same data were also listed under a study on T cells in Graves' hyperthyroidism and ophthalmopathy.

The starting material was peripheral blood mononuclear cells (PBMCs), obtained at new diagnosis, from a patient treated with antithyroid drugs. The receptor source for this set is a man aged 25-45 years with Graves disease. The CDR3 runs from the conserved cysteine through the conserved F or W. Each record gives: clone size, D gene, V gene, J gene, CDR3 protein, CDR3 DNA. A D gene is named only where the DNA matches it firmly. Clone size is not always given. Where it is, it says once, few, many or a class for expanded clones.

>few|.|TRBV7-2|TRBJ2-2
CASSHPPDTGELFF
TGTGCCAGCAGCCACCCCCCGGACACCGGGGAGCTGTTTTTT
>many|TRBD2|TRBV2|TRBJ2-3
CASTQRGLAGMSTDTQYF
TGTGCCAGCACCCAACGGGGACTAGCGGGGATGTCCACAGATACGCAGTATTTT
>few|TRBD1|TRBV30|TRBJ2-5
CAWSSWDREETQYF
TGTGCCTGGAGTTCGTGGGACAGGGAAGAGACCCAGTACTTC
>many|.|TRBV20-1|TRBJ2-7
CSARSTAGLYEQYF
TGCAGTGCTAGAAGCACGGCAGGTCTCTACGAGCAGTACTTC
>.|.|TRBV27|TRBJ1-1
CAIPLAFF
TGTGCCATCCCGTTAGCTTTCTTT
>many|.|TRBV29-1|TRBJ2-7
CSAAKLSGTLTSYEQYF
TGCAGCGCTGCGAAACTATCCGGGACCTTAACCTCCTACGAGCAGTACTTC
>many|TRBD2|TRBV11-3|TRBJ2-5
CASSRGVQETQYF
TGTGCCAGCAGCCGGGGGGTCCAAGAGACCCAGTACTTC
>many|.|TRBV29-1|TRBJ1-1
CSVVAAALDTEAFF
TGCAGCGTTGTCGCGGCGGCTCTGGACACTGAAGCTTTCTTT
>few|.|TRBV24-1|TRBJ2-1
CAVSGLGVKYNEQFF
TGTGCCGTCTCGGGTTTGGGGGTAAAGTACAATGAGCAGTTCTTC
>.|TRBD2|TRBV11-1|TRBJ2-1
CASSLAGASGRKFF
TGTGCCAGCAGCTTAGCCGGGGCTAGCGGGAGAAAGTTCTTC
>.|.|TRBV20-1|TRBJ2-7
CSARFGQGFYEQYF
TGCAGTGCTAGATTCGGGCAGGGGTTCTACGAGCAGTACTTC
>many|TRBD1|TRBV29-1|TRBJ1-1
CSVEDFGQGRTEAFF
TGCAGCGTTGAAGATTTCGGACAGGGGAGGACTGAAGCTTTCTTT
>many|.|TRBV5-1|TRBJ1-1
CASSLGIDTWNTEAFF
TGCGCCAGCAGCTTGGGAATAGATACTTGGAACACTGAAGCTTTCTTT
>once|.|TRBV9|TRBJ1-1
CASSVDPGAGTEAFF
TGTGCCAGCAGCGTAGATCCGGGAGCTGGGACTGAAGCTTTCTTT
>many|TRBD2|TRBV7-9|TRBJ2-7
CASSLVTGGPPYEQYF
TGTGCCAGCAGCTTAGTTACGGGAGGGCCTCCCTACGAGCAGTACTTC
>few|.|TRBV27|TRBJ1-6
CASSARGGGSAGYNSPLHF
TGTGCCAGCAGTGCAAGGGGAGGCGGCAGCGCAGGGTATAATTCACCCCTCCACTTT
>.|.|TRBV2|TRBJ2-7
CASNRGSGAVSYEQYF
TGTGCCAGCAATAGGGGGTCGGGGGCCGTTTCCTACGAGCAGTACTTC
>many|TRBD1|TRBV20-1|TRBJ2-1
CSASHRGNNEQFF
TGCAGTGCTAGCCACAGGGGAAACAATGAGCAGTTCTTC
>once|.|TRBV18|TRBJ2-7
CASSSSRQADEQYF
TGTGCCAGCTCGTCCTCTAGACAGGCCGACGAGCAGTACTTC
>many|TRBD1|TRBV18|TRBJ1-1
CASSSGQGMNTEAFF
TGTGCCAGCTCCTCAGGACAGGGGATGAACACTGAAGCTTTCTTT
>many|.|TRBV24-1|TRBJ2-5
CATSDEGETQYF
TGTGCCACCAGTGATGAGGGGGAGACCCAGTACTTC
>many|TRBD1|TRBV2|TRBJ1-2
CASLRTRDSRLYGYTF
TGTGCCAGCCTCAGGACCCGGGACAGTAGGCTCTATGGCTACACCTTC
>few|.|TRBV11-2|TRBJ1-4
CASSSLKGPRGARGFF
TGTGCCAGCAGCTCCCTCAAAGGGCCGAGAGGGGCAAGAGGTTTTTTT
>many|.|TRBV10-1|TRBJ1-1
CASREDSLNTEAFF
TGCGCCAGCAGGGAGGACAGTTTGAACACTGAAGCTTTCTTT
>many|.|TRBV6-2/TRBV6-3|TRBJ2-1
CASSYVGGYEQFF
TGTGCCAGCAGTTACGTGGGGGGCTATGAGCAGTTCTTC
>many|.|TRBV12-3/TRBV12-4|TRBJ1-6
CASSPRGGYNSPLHF
TGTGCCAGCAGTCCCCGTGGTGGATATAATTCACCCCTCCACTTT
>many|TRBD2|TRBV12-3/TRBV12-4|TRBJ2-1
CASTTSGRDEQFF
TGTGCCAGCACTACTAGCGGAAGGGATGAGCAGTTCTTC
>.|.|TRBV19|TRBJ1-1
CASSIGPMSTEAFF
TGTGCCAGTAGTATAGGGCCGATGAGCACTGAAGCTTTCTTT